One and the same sample provided the 28 T cell receptor beta chains below, sequenced in a study of OX40 agonist ivuxolimab in advanced cancers. Clones were sequenced by immunoSEQ multiplex PCR, and TCRdb holds only the in-frame ones, with some missing. Altogether around 64,000 clones are present, 70% to 90% being singletons, with the ten largest covering approximately 1.3%. Material: CD4+ or CD8+ T cells sorted from blood, obtained in a trial of the OX40 agonist ivuxolimab. Source of these receptors: an adult with an advanced solid tumor such as melanoma, head and neck, liver or kidney cancer.

The V and J genes are TRBV7-2 and TRBJ1-5, with D possibly TRBD1 on 5 matching bases. The CDR3 totals 14 residues. In germline, CDR1 is SGHTA, CDR2 FQGNSA. Trimming removed 8 bases at V and 3 bases at J, with 14 bases between. CDR3 DNA sequence: TGTGCCAGCGCCCGGGACGGGTTCAATCAGCCCCAGCATTTT. This translates into CASARDGFNQPQHF.

The gene calls are TRBV5-1 and TRBJ1-3, with D possibly TRBD1 on 6 matching bases. The germline CDR1 and CDR2 sequences are SGHRS and YFSETQ. Deletions cut 0 bases from V and 2 bases from J, with 12 bases between. CDR3 length equals 16 residues. The CDR3 loop reads CASSLAGQGTGNTIYF. CDR3 coding DNA: TGCGCCAGCAGCTTGGCGGGCCAGGGGACTGGAAACACCATATATTTT. The full variable domain, in which reference TRBV5-1 and TRBJ1-3 provide the parts outside the CDR3, is KAGVTQTPRYLIKTRGQQVTLSCSPISGHRSVSWYQQTPGQGLQFLFEYFSETQRNKGNFPGRFSGRQFSNSRSEMNVSTLELGDSALYLCASSLAGQGTGNTIYFGEGSWLTVV.

This sequence joins TRBV4-3 and TRBJ2-3; unclear D gene. Germline CDR1 and CDR2: LGHNA and YSLEER. V was shortened by 6 bases and J by 0 bases, with 13 bases between the two germline ends. This CDR3 spans 15 amino acids. The CDR3 protein is CASSPRTGSTDTQYF. Written as DNA, the CDR3 is TGCGCCAGCAGTCCTCGGACGGGTAGCACAGATACGCAGTATTTT.

The V call is TRBV7-8, the J call TRBJ2-3; TRBD1 or TRBD2 may be the D gene (5 bases each). With 5 bases removed from V and 11 bases from J, the gap between germline ends came to 26 bases. The germline V gene encodes CDR1 SGHVS and CDR2 FQNEAQ. There are 16 residues in the CDR3. This CDR3 reads CASSPSGTKGGGGQYF. CDR3 DNA sequence: TGTGCCAGCAGCCCGTCCGGGACCAAAGGTGGCGGTGGGCAGTATTTT.

This chain connects TRBV7-3 to TRBJ2-1, with 8 positions matching TRBD2. This CDR3 has 17 amino acids. V was clipped by 2 bases and J by 9 bases; unmatched bases: 15. CDR1 and CDR2 from the germline V gene are SGHTA and FQGTGA. The CDR3 is CASSLVSSGGSNSEQFF. DNA of the CDR3: TGTGCCAGCAGCTTAGTTTCGAGCGGGGGTTCTAACAGTGAGCAGTTCTTC.

V gene TRBV28 combines with J gene TRBJ1-2; D is undetermined. Germline CDR1 reads MDHEN; CDR2 reads SYDVKM. V lost 6 bases, J lost 1 base, and 12 bases lay in between. The CDR3 is 14 amino acids. For the CDR3, the DNA is TGTGCCAGCAGCTTGGCGAGGGTTAACTATGGCTACACCTTC. Residues: CASSLARVNYGYTF.

The chain has TRBV27 and TRBJ1-4; tentative D call: TRBD1 (6 bases). The CDR3 spans 13 residues. Per germline, CDR1 MNHEY and CDR2 SMNVEV (reference sequence). Trimming removed 6 bases from V and 7 bases from J, with 12 bases in between. CDR3: CASRARGGEKLFF. The CDR3 nucleotides read TGTGCCAGCAGAGCCAGGGGAGGTGAAAAACTGTTTTTT.

The chain carries TRBV30 and TRBJ1-1; 7 bases are a match to TRBD1. This CDR3 has 14 residues. The germline CDR1 and CDR2 sequences are GTSNPN and SVGIG (reference sequence). With V trimmed by 3 bases and J by 7 bases, 11 bases remained unmatched. For the CDR3, the DNA is TGTGCCTGGAGACAGACATACTCAGGGGGTGAAGCTTTCTTT. It yields the protein CAWRQTYSGGEAFF.

The chain is built from TRBV5-6 and TRBJ1-2; 9 bases are a match to TRBD1. The germline gives CDR1 SGHDT, CDR2 YYEEEE. Unmatched junction bases numbered 7, after V lost 5 bases and J lost 2 bases. This CDR3 contains 15 residues. The CDR3 bases are TGTGCCAGCAGTTATGGGACAGGGCGGAACTATGGCTACACCTTC. Its translation is CASSYGTGRNYGYTF.

The chain carries TRBV6-1 and TRBJ1-5; 8 bases are a match to TRBD1. The CDR3 consists of 18 residues. Trimming at V came to 2 bases and at J to 0 bases, leaving 9 bases not matched to a gene. The germline CDR1 and CDR2 sequences are MNHNS and SASEGT. The CDR3 loop reads CASSEPEDREYSNQPQHF. The CDR3 nucleotides read TGTGCCAGCAGTGAACCGGAGGACAGGGAGTATAGCAATCAGCCCCAGCATTTT.

The chain uses TRBV10-2 and TRBJ2-7; 7 bases line up with TRBD2. CDR1 is WSHSY and CDR2 is SAAADI in the germline V gene. The CDR3 runs to 12 residues. The trim removed 7 bases at V and 4 bases at J, leaving 4 bases unmatched. The CDR3 sequence is CASTQAGYEQYF. In DNA form, the CDR3 reads TGCGCCAGCACCCAAGCGGGGTACGAGCAGTACTTC.

V is TRBV5-1 and J is TRBJ2-7, with 7 bases matching TRBD1. Germline CDR1 SGHRS, CDR2 YFSETQ. This CDR3 has 15 residues. Trimming at V came to 4 bases and at J to 2 bases, leaving 9 bases not matched to a gene. The CDR3 region is CASSRSRDSTYEQYF. CDR3 sequence (DNA): TGCGCCAGCAGCAGGTCCCGGGACAGCACCTACGAGCAGTACTTC.

The chain combines TRBV7-2 with TRBJ1-2, with 8 bases matching TRBD1. Germline loops: CDR1 SGHTA, CDR2 FQGNSA. The CDR3 totals 13 residues. The V and J ends lost 3 bases and 6 bases, in that order; junction bases with no gene match: 3. CDR3 region: CASSFRGLDGYTF. The CDR3 DNA is TGTGCCAGCAGCTTCAGGGGGCTGGATGGCTACACCTTC. Filled out from reference TRBV7-2 and TRBJ1-2, the complete variable domain reads GAGVSQSPSNKVTEKGKDVELRCDPISGHTALYWYRQSLGQGLEFLIYFQGNSAPDKSGLPSDRFSAERTGGSVSTLTIQRTQQEDSAVYLCASSFRGLDGYTFGSGTRLTVV.

The J gene is TRBJ2-1, the V gene TRBV2; D is undetermined. Trimming took 7 bases from V and 4 from J, leaving 11 bases between them. Germline loops: CDR1 SNHLY, CDR2 FYNNEI. The CDR3 is 13 amino acids. In DNA, the CDR3 is TGTGCCAGCACCATGACTGAATACAATGAGCAGTTCTTC. Its protein product is CASTMTEYNEQFF.

V usage is TRBV2 and J usage is TRBJ2-7, with a tentative D call TRBD1 (6 bases). The CDR3 covers 12 residues. The V end was cut by 9 bases, the J end by 0 bases, with 9 bases between. Germline V gene data show CDR1 as SNHLY and CDR2 as FYNNEI. The chain's CDR3 is CASRDNSYEQYF. The CDR3 DNA sequence: TGTGCCAGTCGGGACAACTCCTACGAGCAGTACTTC.

This chain uses TRBV5-4 with TRBJ2-5; TRBD1 or TRBD2 may be the D gene (5 bases each). The J call may be wrong; the DNA end is better matched by TRBJ2-7. Germline CDR1 reads SGHNT; CDR2 reads YYREEE (reference sequence). The CDR3 is made up of 13 amino acids. CDR3 loop: CASSLGGYGEQYF. CDR3 DNA: TGTGCCAGCAGCTTGGGGGGGTACGGCGAGCAGTACTTC.

This clone came up once. V gene TRBV2 combines with J gene TRBJ1-6; TRBD1 might be the D (6 bases). V was clipped by 0 bases and J by 2 bases, with 8 bases between them. The CDR3 totals 16 residues. Germline V gene sequence: CDR1 SNHLY, CDR2 FYNNEI. As DNA, the CDR3 is TGTGCCAGCAGTGAAGCCAGGGGACCCTATAATTCACCCCTCCACTTT. This encodes CASSEARGPYNSPLHF.

V gene TRBV6-4 combines with J gene TRBJ2-2; the D is unclear. CDR1 is MRHNA, CDR2 SNTAGT, per germline. V was cut by 0 bases and J by 5 bases, with 10 bases left in between. The CDR3 loop spans 15 amino acids. CDR3 coding DNA: TGTGCCAGCAGTGACTCAGCTCAAACTACCGGGGAGCTGTTTTTT. Its protein is CASSDSAQTTGELFF.

This rearrangement joins TRBV7-8 to TRBJ2-5; 12 nucleotides agree with TRBD2. Germline assignment: CDR1 SGHVS and CDR2 FQNEAQ. The CDR3 spans 16 residues. J gave up 1 base and V 3 bases, and 3 bases lay outside the gene matches. CDR3 coding DNA: TGTGCCAGCAGCTTCATACTAGCGGGAGGCCAAGAGACCCAGTACTTC. Amino acids: CASSFILAGGQETQYF. Full variable domain (rest looked up from reference TRBV7-8 and TRBJ2-5): GAGVSQSPRYKVAKRGQDVALRCDPISGHVSLFWYQQALGQGPEFLTYFQNEAQLDKSGLPSDRFFAERPEGSVSTLKIQRTQQEDSAVYLCASSFILAGGQETQYFGPGTRLLVL.

This chain connects TRBV7-8 to TRBJ2-3; D might be TRBD2 (6 bases). The CDR3 spans 14 residues. Trimming left V 5 bases short and J 3 bases short, with 12 bases between. CDR1 and CDR2 from the germline V gene are SGHVS and FQNEAQ. CDR3 sequence reads: CASSRRVGTDTQYF. CDR3 in DNA: TGTGCCAGCAGCAGGAGGGTAGGAACAGATACGCAGTATTTT.

The chain uses TRBV30 and TRBJ1-2; D gene unclear. Germline CDR1 GTSNPN, CDR2 SVGIG (reference sequence). The V end was cut by 3 bases, the J end by 8 bases, with 13 bases between. This CDR3 contains 12 residues. The CDR3 DNA follows: TGTGCCTGGAGCGCAGGTGGGCTAGGCTACACCTTC. Its protein is CAWSAGGLGYTF.

This chain connects TRBV7-2 to TRBJ1-6, with no clear D. Germline assignment: CDR1 SGHTA and CDR2 FQGNSA. The CDR3 covers 18 residues. The V end lost 5 bases, the J end lost 0 bases, and 17 bases lay between the germline ends. This CDR3 reads CASSPLASISSYNSPLHF. As DNA, the CDR3 is TGTGCCAGCAGCCCACTTGCGTCGATAAGCTCCTATAATTCACCCCTCCACTTT.

V and J are TRBV5-8 and TRBJ2-2; D gene ambiguous. The ends were cut back, 2 bases at V and 3 bases at J, with 8 bases in the middle. Germline V gene data show CDR1 as SGHTS and CDR2 as YDEGEE. CDR3 length equals 14 residues. Written as DNA, the CDR3 is TGTGCCAGCAGCTTCGAAAGTTACACCGGGGAGCTGTTTTTT. Its translation is CASSFESYTGELFF.

This sequence joins TRBV6-6 and TRBJ2-5; TRBD2 might be the D (6 bases). The CDR3 runs to 16 residues. With 0 bases removed from V and 5 bases from J, the gap between germline ends came to 16 bases. Germline V gene lookup returns CDR1 MNHNY and CDR2 SVGAGI (reference sequence). The CDR3 coding sequence is TGTGCCAGCAGTTACTCGGGACTCGCAAGGGGTGAGACCCAGTACTTC. It encodes CASSYSGLARGETQYF.

To note about this clone: Different DNA sequences within this sample yield the same CDR3. The rearrangement uses TRBV18 and TRBJ2-7; D is unresolved. The germline V and J ends were trimmed by 3 bases and 0 bases, with 6 bases remaining between them. CDR3 length: 13 residues. From germline, CDR1 is KGHSH and CDR2 LQKENI. The CDR3 is CASSPGSSYEQYF. CDR3 bases: TGTGCCAGCTCACCGGGCAGCTCCTACGAGCAGTACTTC.

This clone has more than one count but fewer than ten. The CDR3 DNA follows: TGTGCCAGCAGCCGTCGCAACCCAGGGGAACAGTACTTC. Its translation is CASSRRNPGEQYF. The V and J genes are TRBV7-3 and TRBJ2-7; the D gene is possibly TRBD1 (6 bases). V was pared by 5 bases and J by 10 bases, with 18 bases between. The CDR3 has 13 residues. The germline CDR1 and CDR2 sequences are SGHTA and FQGTGA.

This chain joins TRBV29-1 and TRBJ2-7, with 9 bases aligning to TRBD1. Per the germline V gene, CDR1 is SQVTM and CDR2 is ANQGSEA. With V trimmed by 7 bases and J by 0 bases, 1 base remained unmatched. There are 12 residues in the CDR3. The CDR3 reads CSATGGSYEQYF. DNA for the CDR3: TGCAGCGCGACAGGGGGCTCCTACGAGCAGTACTTC.

The genes are TRBV18 and TRBJ2-3, with D perhaps TRBD1 or TRBD2 (5 bases each). Between the trimmed V and J ends, which lost 4 bases and 3 bases, there was a span of 17 bases. The CDR3 runs to 16 residues. CDR1 is KGHSH and CDR2 is LQKENI in the germline V gene. The CDR3 loop is CASSRRDLRGTDTQYF. As DNA, the CDR3 is TGTGCCAGCTCACGACGGGACCTCCGAGGGACAGATACGCAGTATTTT.